These T cell receptor beta chains were read from a single sample in a study of monozygotic twins with inflammatory bowel disease. Following a re-call of the 5' RACE reads, TCRdb has one entry per CDR3 protein and lacks DNA. There are 200,000 to 250,000 distinct CDR3 sequences in the sample, with 7.5% to 8% held by the top ten. Sequencing input: blood. The receptors originated from a human donor with ulcerative colitis or Crohn's disease, or a healthy co-twin of an affected twin (not recorded which). CDR3s include the opening cysteine and the closing phenylalanine or tryptophan.

TRBV6-1	TRBJ1-1	CASSEAPGGFTEAFF
TRBV15	TRBJ1-2	CATSRRGVANYGYTF
TRBV7-6	TRBJ2-3	CASRRLAGTDTQYF
TRBV15	TRBJ2-5	CATSKLRQAIWETQYF
TRBV5-1	TRBJ1-1	CASSPGQEYTEAFF
TRBV3-1	TRBJ1-2	CASRQGQGSYGYTF
TRBV19	TRBJ2-7	CASSLSGTGSREQYF
TRBV6-5	TRBJ2-7	CASSFRDREGEQYF
TRBV7-8	TRBJ2-7	CASSLYWLGGSYEQYF
TRBV5-1	TRBJ2-1	CASSLAAFSYNEQFF
TRBV7-6	TRBJ1-1	CASSLTCAEAFF
TRBV29-1	TRBJ2-2	CSVRRGNTGELFF
TRBV5-6	TRBJ2-4	CASSFRSQVAKNIQYF
TRBV5-1	TRBJ1-3	CASRLASGNTIYF
TRBV20-1	TRBJ1-2	CSAGPDGAPLDYGYTF
TRBV30	TRBJ2-1	CAWQTGWGGNEQFF
TRBV7-9	TRBJ2-1	CASSFTGTSVRNEQFF
TRBV7-9	TRBJ1-2	CASSLGQNGYTF
TRBV4-3	TRBJ2-1	CASSQEGGRGYEQFF
TRBV12-3/TRBV12-4	TRBJ2-7	CASSLSRGSYEQYF
TRBV6-5	TRBJ1-1	CASSYTTGGTEAFF
TRBV7-9	TRBJ2-7	CASSLTGTGPYEQYF
TRBV29-1	TRBJ1-1	CSVDWGDGAEAFF